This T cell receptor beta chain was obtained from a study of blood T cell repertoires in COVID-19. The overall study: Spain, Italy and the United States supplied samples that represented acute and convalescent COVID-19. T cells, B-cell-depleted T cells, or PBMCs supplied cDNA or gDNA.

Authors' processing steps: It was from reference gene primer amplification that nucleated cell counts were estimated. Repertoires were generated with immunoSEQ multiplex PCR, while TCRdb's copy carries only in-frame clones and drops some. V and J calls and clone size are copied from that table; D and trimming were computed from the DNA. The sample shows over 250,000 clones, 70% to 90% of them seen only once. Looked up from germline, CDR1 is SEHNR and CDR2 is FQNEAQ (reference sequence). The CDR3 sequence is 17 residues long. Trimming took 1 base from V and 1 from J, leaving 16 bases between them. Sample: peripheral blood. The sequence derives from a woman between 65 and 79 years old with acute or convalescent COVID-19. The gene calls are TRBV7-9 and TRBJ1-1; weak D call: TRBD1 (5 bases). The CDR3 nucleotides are TGTGCCAGCAGCTTAGTGGGGTCGGGACTCCGGAACACTGAAGCTTTCTTT. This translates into CASSLVGSGLRNTEAFF.